The 17 T cell receptor beta chains below come from one sample, sequenced in a study of blood T cell repertoires in COVID-19. Sequencing used immunoSEQ multiplex PCR; TCRdb keeps in-frame clones, though not all of them. The sample contains around 140,000 clones, 55% to 75% of which appear only once. Sequencing input: peripheral blood. These TCRs come from a woman aged 70-85 years with acute or convalescent COVID-19.

This sequence joins TRBV6-2 or TRBV6-3 and TRBJ1-6; 8 nucleotides align to TRBD1. The junction had 6 bases not matched to a gene; V was cut back by 5 bases and J by 0 bases. The germline CDR1 and CDR2 sequences are MNHEY and SVGEGT. CDR3 length: 17 residues. The CDR3 DNA reads TGTGCCAGCAGTCTAAGGACAGGGAGCTCCTATAATTCACCCCTCCACTTT. The encoded protein is CASSLRTGSSYNSPLHF.

The rearrangement links TRBV27 to TRBJ2-7, with D perhaps matching TRBD1 (6 bases). V was shortened by 2 bases and J by 4 bases, with 12 bases between the two germline ends. The CDR3 totals 14 residues. CDR1 and CDR2 from the germline V gene are MNHEY and SMNVEV (reference sequence). CDR3 bases: TGTGCCAGCAGTTTAATCCAGGGGTATTACGAGCAGTACTTC. It specifies CASSLIQGYYEQYF.

The V and J genes are TRBV11-2 and TRBJ2-7; perhaps TRBD1 as D (5 bases). V lost 5 bases, J lost 5 bases, and 25 bases lay in between. Germline CDR1 is SGHAT and CDR2 is FQNNGV. The CDR3 has 17 residues. CDR3 in amino acids: CASSLGRKGITLDEQYF. The CDR3 DNA follows: TGTGCCAGCAGCCTAGGTCGAAAGGGGATAACCCTGGACGAGCAGTACTTC.

The chain combines TRBV2 with TRBJ2-1, with D perhaps matching TRBD2 (5 bases). Trimming removed 4 bases from V and 3 bases from J, with 7 bases in between. Germline V gene sequence: CDR1 SNHLY, CDR2 FYNNEI. There are 13 residues in the CDR3. Here the CDR3 DNA reads TGTGCCAGCAGTGTCCGGGGCTACAATGAGCAGTTCTTC. As protein: CASSVRGYNEQFF.

The rearrangement uses TRBV19 and TRBJ1-2; D not resolved. V gave up 4 bases and J gave up 0 bases, with 6 bases separating them. CDR3 length: 13 amino acids. Germline CDR1 is LNHDA and CDR2 is SQIVND (reference sequence). The CDR3 nucleotides read TGTGCCAGTAGTAGGGCCACTAACTATGGCTACACCTTC. Translation: CASSRATNYGYTF. The full variable domain, in which reference TRBV19 and TRBJ1-2 provide the parts outside the CDR3, is DGGITQSPKYLFRKEGQNVTLSCEQNLNHDAMYWYRQDPGQGLRLIYYSQIVNDFQKGDIAEGYSVSREKKESFPLTVTSAQKNPTAFYLCASSRATNYGYTFGSGTRLTVV.

As concerns this clone: No conserved phenylalanine or tryptophan is present at the end of the CDR3, so a read error is the likely explanation. The limits of the CDR3 on the DNA are not certain, so only TCRdb's listed CDR3 is given. The chain couples TRBV6-6 to TRBJ2-3; the tabulated D call, TRBD1, remains unverified against the DNA. With termini counted, the CDR3 has 13 amino acids. Germline V lookup: CDR1 MNHNY, CDR2 SVGAGI (reference sequence). The CDR3 protein is CASSLPGQGTLDV.

The rearrangement links TRBV7-2 to TRBJ2-5; TRBD2 might be the D (6 bases). This CDR3 is 13 amino acids long. Per germline, CDR1 SGHTA and CDR2 FQGNSA. Between the trimmed V and J ends, which lost 2 bases and 5 bases, there was a span of 9 bases. CDR3 bases: TGTGCCAGCAGCTTACGGGGAGGTGAGACCCAGTACTTC. This encodes CASSLRGGETQYF.

About this clone: The identical CDR3 is also encoded by other nucleotide sequences in the sample. The rearrangement links TRBV4-1 to TRBJ1-5; D unclear. The V gene lost 1 base and the J gene lost 0 bases, with 7 bases spanning the gap. This CDR3 region has 15 residues. Per the germline V gene, CDR1 is MGHRA and CDR2 is YSYEKL. CDR3 region: CASSQVPGSNQPQHF. CDR3 DNA sequence: TGCGCCAGCAGCCAAGTCCCCGGTAGCAATCAGCCCCAGCATTTT.

This clone was found once. CDR3 in amino acids: CASSRMGQNNEQFF. DNA of the CDR3: TGTGCCAGCAGCCGAATGGGACAGAACAATGAGCAGTTCTTC. This chain links TRBV5-5 with TRBJ2-1, with 7 bases fitting TRBD1. The germline CDR1 and CDR2 sequences are SGHKS and YYEKEE (reference sequence). The V gene end was trimmed by 4 bases and the J gene end by 5 bases; junction bases not matched to a gene: 6. The CDR3 runs to 14 residues.

J is TRBJ2-1 and V is TRBV29-1; 12 positions agree with TRBD2. Germline V CDR1 and CDR2: SQVTM, ANQGSEA. V was pared by 3 bases and J by 3 bases, with 3 bases of the junction left unmatched. This CDR3 has 15 amino acids. CDR3 residues: CSVDLAGGGYNEQFF. The CDR3 DNA follows: TGCAGCGTTGACCTAGCGGGAGGGGGCTACAATGAGCAGTTCTTC.

There are a few counts of this clone. The J gene is TRBJ2-3, the V gene TRBV10-3; weak D call: TRBD1 (6 bases). Germline values: CDR1 ENHRY, CDR2 SYGVKD. The ends were cut back, 4 bases at V and 0 bases at J, with 11 bases in the middle. The length of the CDR3 is 15 residues. The CDR3 protein is CAISVGTTSTDTQYF. The DNA of the CDR3 is TGTGCCATCAGTGTTGGGACAACTAGCACAGATACGCAGTATTTT.

V is TRBV5-1 and J is TRBJ2-1; 8 bases fit TRBD1. The CDR3 is 13 residues long. Germline trimming cut 4 bases from V and 12 bases from J; bases unmatched to any gene: 9. CDR1 is SGHRS, CDR2 YFSETQ, per germline. Here the CDR3 DNA reads TGCGCCAGCAGCACGGACAGCACAGGGGGGCAGTTCTTC. Protein sequence: CASSTDSTGGQFF.

This clone was counted ten times or more. The chain employs TRBV2 and TRBJ2-1, with 10 nucleotides matching TRBD2. V was pared by 6 bases and J by 10 bases, with 9 bases of the junction left unmatched. Germline V gene sequence: CDR1 SNHLY, CDR2 FYNNEI. The CDR3 is 14 residues long. The CDR3 bases are TGTGCCAGCAGCAAAGCGGGAGGGCCCTCCGAGCAGTTCTTC. Translated, it gives CASSKAGGPSEQFF. The full variable domain, rest sourced from reference TRBV2 and TRBJ2-1, is EPEVTQTPSHQVTQMGQEVILRCVPISNHLYFYWYRQILGQKVEFLVSFYNNEISEKSEIFDDQFSVERPDGSNFTLKIRSTKLEDSAMYFCASSKAGGPSEQFFGPGTRLTVL.

The gene calls are TRBV7-9 and TRBJ1-2; the match to TRBD1 covers 7 bases. The CDR3 runs to 14 residues. Germline loops: CDR1 SEHNR, CDR2 FQNEAQ (reference sequence). Losses at the gene ends were 5 bases for V and 4 bases for J; bases not matched to a gene: 7. The CDR3 loop reads CASSPRTGFYGYTF. The CDR3 nucleotides are TGTGCCAGCAGCCCCCGGACAGGTTTCTATGGCTACACCTTC.

In its sample, this clone was seen once. The chain is built from TRBV4-1 and TRBJ2-2, with a weak D call TRBD1 (6 bases). Trimming stripped 3 bases from V and 7 bases from J, with 15 bases between. CDR1 is MGHRA, CDR2 YSYEKL, per germline. The CDR3 is 15 residues long. The CDR3 sequence: CASSQGQGHDGELFF. Written as DNA, the CDR3 is TGCGCCAGCAGCCAGGGGCAGGGGCACGACGGGGAGCTGTTTTTT.

The CDR3 sequence: CASSLTGPTEAFF. CDR3 sequence (DNA): TGTGCCAGCAGCTTAACAGGCCCCACTGAAGCTTTCTTT. The rearrangement links TRBV7-8 to TRBJ1-1; tentative D call: TRBD1 (5 bases). There are 13 residues in the CDR3. The ends were cut back, 2 bases at V and 4 bases at J, with 8 bases in the middle. Germline loops: CDR1 SGHVS, CDR2 FQNEAQ.

The chain is built from TRBV12-1 and TRBJ1-4; TRBD1 is taken as the D call from the table, unchecked against the DNA. TRBV12-1 is a pseudogene locus. The CDR3 runs to 16 residues. Written as DNA, the CDR3 is TGTGCCAGCAGCTCCAAGCAGGGGGCCGGAAATGAAAAACTGTTTTTT. It is translated as CASSSKQGAGNEKLFF.